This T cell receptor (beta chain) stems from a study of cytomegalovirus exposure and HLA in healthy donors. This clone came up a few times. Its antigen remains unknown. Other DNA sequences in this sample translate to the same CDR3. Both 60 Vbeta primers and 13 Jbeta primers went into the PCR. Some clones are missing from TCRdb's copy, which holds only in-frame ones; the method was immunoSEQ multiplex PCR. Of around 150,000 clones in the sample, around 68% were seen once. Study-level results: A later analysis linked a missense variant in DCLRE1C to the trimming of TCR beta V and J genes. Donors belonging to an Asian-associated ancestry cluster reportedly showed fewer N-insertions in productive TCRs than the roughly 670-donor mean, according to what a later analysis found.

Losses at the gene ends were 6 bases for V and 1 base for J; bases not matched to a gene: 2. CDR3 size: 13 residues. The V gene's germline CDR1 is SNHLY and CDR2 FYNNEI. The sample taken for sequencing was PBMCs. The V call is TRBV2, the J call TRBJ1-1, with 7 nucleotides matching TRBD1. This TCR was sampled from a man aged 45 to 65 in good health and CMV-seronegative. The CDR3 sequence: CASSRQGNTEAFF. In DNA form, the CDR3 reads TGTGCCAGCAGCCGACAGGGGAACACTGAAGCTTTCTTT.